This T cell receptor beta chain came from a study of tumor-infiltrating lymphocytes in primary liver carcinoma. Background on the study: The study included patients who were men and women aged 30 to 69 years. Study-wide points: Tumors had a top-250-clone fraction that was significantly higher than blood (p = 0.039). Whereas tumor region pairs overlapped more, tumor-adjacent and tumor-blood pairs overlapped less. Among top clones, only about 7-25% appeared in all five tumor regions.

Making TCR beta cDNA involved approximately 520 ng total RNA and a constant-region primer. Libraries for TCR beta were built through three nested multiplex PCR rounds, which together made up a slightly modified ARM-PCR procedure. Two initial PCR rounds of around 9 cycles each paired TRBV1-TRBV30 forward primers with a C-beta reverse primer. Each CDR3 protein is one row after TCRdb ran MiXCR on the multiplex PCR reads. Here the sample spans 100,000 to 120,000 distinct CDR3 sequences, roughly 80% being singletons. From unsorted bulk tissue weighing roughly 18-30 mg, DNA and RNA were co-extracted. Germline CDR1 reads SGHNT; CDR2 reads YYREEE (reference sequence). This CDR3 is 15 amino acids long. Comments on this clonotype: Its specificity is unknown. A read error is likely, as this CDR3 ends without the conserved phenylalanine or tryptophan.

The sequenced material came from liver tumor tissue from sampling region 3. Subset defined: tumor region T3, left-lateral pole. The receptor was isolated from a middle-aged man with primary liver carcinoma and hepatitis B virus infection. J is TRBJ1-1 and V is TRBV5-4, with D possibly matching TRBD1 (6 bases). The CDR3 nucleotides read TGTGCCAGTAGCTTGAATGGGGGCGCGGGGACTGAAGCTTTCTCT. Amino acids: CASSLNGGAGTEAFS.